Listed here are 22 T cell receptor beta chains from one sample, sequenced in a study of blood T cell repertoires in COVID-19. Some clones are missing from TCRdb's copy, which holds only in-frame ones; the method was immunoSEQ multiplex PCR. Of tens of thousands of clones in the sample, 60% to 85% were seen once. Sequences were obtained from peripheral blood. These receptors came from a woman older than 75 with acute or convalescent COVID-19.

This clone has a single count. This chain joins TRBV5-1 and TRBJ1-1; perhaps TRBD1 as D (5 bases). The V gene's germline CDR1 is SGHRS and CDR2 YFSETQ. This CDR3 has 14 amino acids. Trimming removed 6 bases at V and 1 base at J, with 13 bases between. DNA of the CDR3: TGCGCCAGCATCCAAGACAGTACGAACACTGAAGCTTTCTTT. Protein: CASIQDSTNTEAFF.

The V gene is TRBV7-3, the J gene TRBJ1-5, with D tentatively TRBD1 (5 bases). Germline values: CDR1 SGHTA, CDR2 FQGTGA. CDR3 length equals 13 residues. V gave up 5 bases and J gave up 3 bases, with 8 bases separating them. Here the CDR3 reads CASSRGANQPQHF. CDR3 nucleotides: TGTGCCAGCAGCCGCGGGGCCAATCAGCCCCAGCATTTT.

The chain recombines TRBV7-2 with TRBJ2-7; D is unclear. Germline CDR1 SGHTA, CDR2 FQGNSA. The CDR3 is made up of 14 amino acids. V was shortened by 1 base and J by 1 base, with 8 bases between the two germline ends. CDR3 protein: CASSLVSGSYEQYF. CDR3 bases: TGTGCCAGCAGCTTAGTCTCAGGATCCTACGAGCAGTACTTC.

This chain connects TRBV19 to TRBJ2-7; TRBD2 agrees at 9 bases. The V gene's germline CDR1 is LNHDA and CDR2 SQIVND (reference sequence). The CDR3 covers 13 residues. With 5 bases clipped from V and 6 bases from J, the junction kept 5 bases outside the gene matches. This chain's CDR3 is CASSPGLASEQYF. CDR3 bases: TGTGCCAGTAGTCCGGGACTAGCATCCGAGCAGTACTTC.

The V gene is TRBV14, the J gene TRBJ2-7; 9 bases are a match to TRBD2. This CDR3 is 15 amino acids long. V shed 2 bases, J shed 4 bases, and the junction held 6 bases outside the gene matches. The V gene's germline CDR1 is SGHDN and CDR2 FVKESK. The CDR3 nucleotides are TGTGCCAGCAGCCAATTAGCGGGAGTGTCTTACGAGCAGTACTTC. It translates to CASSQLAGVSYEQYF.

The V and J genes are TRBV5-1 and TRBJ2-5; 8 nucleotides agree with TRBD1. V gave up 5 bases and J gave up 5 bases; unmatched junction bases: 5. CDR3 length equals 13 residues. Germline V gene data show CDR1 as SGHRS and CDR2 as YFSETQ. The CDR3 DNA follows: TGCGCCAGCAGAGGACAGGGAGGCGAGACCCAGTACTTC. Translation gives CASRGQGGETQYF.

The rearrangement joins TRBV18 to TRBJ1-5; unclear D gene. The CDR3 runs 17 residues. The V end lost 2 bases, the J end lost 0 bases, and 14 bases lay between the germline ends. CDR1 and CDR2 (germline): KGHSH, LQKENI. The DNA for the CDR3 is TGTGCCAGCTCACCAACATTACCAGGATATAGCAATCAGCCCCAGCATTTT. This codes for CASSPTLPGYSNQPQHF.

This clone came up once. This rearrangement joins TRBV3-1 (or the pseudogene TRBV3-2) to TRBJ1-2, with 7 positions matching TRBD1. Germline V lookup: CDR1 LGHDT, CDR2 YNNKEL (reference sequence). Trimming at V came to 4 bases and at J to 4 bases, leaving 12 bases not matched to a gene. The CDR3 has 16 residues. The CDR3 DNA reads as TGTGCCAGCAGCCCCCCAAAAGGACAGGCCGGCTATGGCTACACCTTC. Protein product: CASSPPKGQAGYGYTF.

The gene calls are TRBV5-1 and TRBJ2-7, with D hard to call. The CDR3 spans 15 residues. The germline CDR1 and CDR2 sequences are SGHRS and YFSETQ. Trimming removed 0 bases at V and 0 bases at J, with 10 bases between. The CDR3 region is CASSLDTTFSYEQYF. CDR3 nucleotide sequence: TGCGCCAGCAGCTTGGACACCACCTTCTCCTACGAGCAGTACTTC.

This rearrangement joins TRBV7-9 to TRBJ2-1; 12 bases map to TRBD2. V gave up 4 bases and J gave up 0 bases; unmatched junction bases: 1. The V gene's germline CDR1 is SEHNR and CDR2 FQNEAQ (reference sequence). The CDR3 totals 16 residues. CDR3 in DNA: TGTGCCAGCAGCTCGACTAGCGGGAGCTCCTACAATGAGCAGTTCTTC. Translation gives CASSSTSGSSYNEQFF.

The chain carries TRBV30 and TRBJ1-6; 8 positions match TRBD1. Germline-derived CDR1 and CDR2 are GTSNPN and SVGIG (reference sequence). This CDR3 is built from 17 residues. The junction had 8 bases not matched to a gene; V was cut back by 4 bases and J by 0 bases. In DNA form, the CDR3 reads TGTGCCTGGATGGGGCAGGGGGCCGGCTCCTATAATTCACCCCTCCACTTT. Protein sequence: CAWMGQGAGSYNSPLHF.

V usage is TRBV5-1 and J usage is TRBJ2-1; 9 nucleotides align to TRBD1. The length of the CDR3 is 15 residues. V trimming: 6 bases; J trimming: 8 bases; junction bases outside the gene matches: 12. Germline assignment: CDR1 SGHRS and CDR2 YFSETQ. The CDR3, as DNA: TGCGCCAGCAAAACTTCCGGGACAGGGTGGGATGAGCAGTTCTTC. It is translated as CASKTSGTGWDEQFF.

J is TRBJ2-2 and V is TRBV7-3; D is undetermined. CDR3 length: 13 residues. The V and J ends lost 5 bases and 6 bases respectively, with 10 bases between them. Germline V gene sequence: CDR1 SGHTA, CDR2 FQGTGA. The CDR3 region is CASSPLRAGELFF. The CDR3 DNA follows: TGTGCCAGCAGCCCCCTGAGAGCCGGGGAGCTGTTTTTT.

This clone was found a few times. The genes are TRBV18 and TRBJ1-2; 10 bases line up with TRBD1. The CDR3 extends over 16 amino acids. The J segment lost 2 bases and the V segment lost 5 bases, leaving 8 bases of the junction unmatched. CDR1 and CDR2 (germline): KGHSH, LQKENI. This CDR3 is CASSEFRDRGNYGYTF. The CDR3, as DNA: TGTGCCAGCTCAGAATTCCGGGACAGGGGAAACTATGGCTACACCTTC.

As DNA, the CDR3 is TGTGCTAGTGGTGAAGGACGGAGGTGGGGAGAGACCCAGTACTTC. Residues: CASGEGRRWGETQYF. V and J are TRBV12-5 and TRBJ2-5, with D perhaps TRBD2 (5 bases). Trimming shortened V by 5 bases and J by 4 bases, and 17 bases separated the two germline ends. CDR3 length: 15 residues. CDR1 is LGHNT, CDR2 FRNRAP, per germline.

Note on this clone: Because the CDR3's place on the DNA is in doubt, the DNA is left out and the CDR3 is given as listed by TCRdb. The genes are TRBV21-1 and TRBJ2-7; the D call of TRBD2 is as the table states it, not checked on the DNA. TRBV21-1 is marked as a pseudogene. The CDR3 is made up of 19 amino acids, end residues included. The CDR3 here is CASSSQGWASGSGDGEQYF.

This chain uses TRBV4-3 with TRBJ2-7; 8 nucleotides agree with TRBD2. Germline CDR1 reads LGHNA; CDR2 reads YSLEER. The CDR3 has 17 amino acids. V was clipped by 1 base and J by 1 base; unmatched bases: 9. The CDR3 is CASSQGRSLAGSYEQYF. The CDR3, as DNA: TGCGCCAGCAGCCAAGGCCGATCCTTAGCGGGGTCCTACGAGCAGTACTTC.

This clone was seen a single time. The chain uses TRBV2 and TRBJ2-1, with 8 bases aligning to TRBD2. The germline V gene encodes CDR1 SNHLY and CDR2 FYNNEI. V shed 4 bases, J shed 8 bases, and the junction held 7 bases outside the gene matches. The CDR3 sequence is 14 residues long. The CDR3 loop is CASSVGSGTDEQFF. CDR3 DNA: TGTGCCAGCAGTGTTGGTAGCGGGACGGATGAGCAGTTCTTC.

The CDR3 spells CASSYNSPLHF. In DNA, the CDR3 is TGTGCGAGCTCCTATAATTCACCCCTCCACTTT. The J gene is TRBJ1-6, the V gene TRBV28; the D is unclear. This CDR3 is built from 11 residues. The V gene's germline CDR1 is MDHEN and CDR2 SYDVKM.

V and J are TRBV5-6 and TRBJ1-2; TRBD1 might be the D (6 bases). Trimming pared 0 bases from V and 0 bases from J, leaving 9 bases between. This CDR3 has 15 amino acids. Germline loops: CDR1 SGHDT, CDR2 YYEEEE. The CDR3 loop reads CASSLGSGANYGYTF. CDR3 bases: TGTGCCAGCAGCTTGGGGTCAGGGGCTAACTATGGCTACACCTTC. Looking up the rest from reference TRBV5-6 and TRBJ1-2 gives the full variable domain: DAGVTQSPTHLIKTRGQQVTLRCSPKSGHDTVSWYQQALGQGPQFIFQYYEEEERQRGNFPDRFSGHQFPNYSSELNVNALLLGDSALYLCASSLGSGANYGYTFGSGTRLTVV.

The chain combines TRBV5-1 with TRBJ2-7, with TRBD2 matching 8 bases. Trimming at V came to 4 bases and at J to 3 bases, leaving 3 bases not matched to a gene. Germline V gene lookup returns CDR1 SGHRS and CDR2 YFSETQ. CDR3 length: 13 residues. CDR3 DNA: TGCGCCAGCAGCGTGGGACTAGTCTACGAGCAGTACTTC. It codes for CASSVGLVYEQYF.

This chain connects TRBV7-3 to TRBJ2-1, with D perhaps TRBD2 (5 bases). CDR3 length equals 12 residues. Germline loops: CDR1 SGHTA, CDR2 FQGTGA. V lost 3 bases to trimming and J lost 9 bases, with 9 bases between them. CDR3 bases: TGTGCCAGCAGCTTTGGTCGGGGTGAGCAGTTCTTC. It specifies CASSFGRGEQFF.